Following are 10 T cell receptor beta chains from one sample sequenced in a study of T cells in Graves' hyperthyroidism and ophthalmopathy. Template material for amplifying TCR beta CDR3 regions consisted of RNA transcripts. Using the HTBI primer set, a first-round RT-PCR was run on the TCR CDR3. TCRdb reprocessed the multiplex PCR reads with MiXCR, giving one entry per CDR3 protein. The sample shows more than 500,000 distinct CDR3 sequences, 15% to 20% of them seen only once. The sequenced sample consisted of blood. The receptors here all came from a woman aged 30 to 39 with Graves' hyperthyroidism.

The sample holds a few counts of this clonotype. The chain couples TRBV7-9 to TRBJ2-7; D gene unclear. Germline V gives CDR1 SEHNR, CDR2 FQNEAQ (reference sequence). The length of the CDR3 is 18 residues. V gave up 4 bases and J gave up 9 bases, with 31 bases separating them. CDR3 in amino acids: CASSSERGPENFLRRQYF. CDR3 in DNA: TGTGCCAGCAGCTCAGAACGTGGGCCCGAGAACTTCTTACGAAGGCAGTACTTC.

This clonotype has more than one count but fewer than ten. V and J are TRBV30 and TRBJ2-5, with 7 nucleotides matching TRBD2. The CDR3 length is 14 residues. V was pared by 0 bases and J by 3 bases, with 4 bases of the junction left unmatched. Germline CDR1 GTSNPN, CDR2 SVGIG (reference sequence). The CDR3 region is CAWSVRGDEETQYF. The CDR3 bases are TGTGCCTGGAGTGTACGGGGGGACGAAGAGACCCAGTACTTC.

This clonotype was picked up many times. The chain carries TRBV2 and TRBJ1-2; D is perhaps TRBD1 (6 bases). CDR3 length: 17 residues. The germline CDR1 and CDR2 sequences are SNHLY and FYNNEI. Trimming stripped 3 bases from V and 2 bases from J, with 19 bases between. The CDR3 DNA follows: TGTGCCAGCAGTGACGGGACAAGCGGGGTGTTCAACTATGGCTACACCTTC. Translation: CASSDGTSGVFNYGYTF.

V usage is TRBV5-1 and J usage is TRBJ1-5; D ambiguous. CDR3 length: 13 residues. V was clipped by 7 bases and J by 9 bases, with 17 bases between them. CDR1 and CDR2 (germline): SGHRS, YFSETQ. The CDR3 region has the DNA TGCGCCAGCGGCCATGGTAGAGCGGCGCCCCAGCATTTT. This gives the protein CASGHGRAAPQHF.

This clonotype was seen at least ten times. The J gene is TRBJ2-5, the V gene TRBV20-1, with D possibly matching TRBD1 (5 bases). V gave up 5 bases and J gave up 5 bases, with 21 bases separating them. The CDR3 has 15 residues. Germline V gene lookup returns CDR1 DFQATT and CDR2 SNEGSKA (reference sequence). CDR3 protein: CSALILQGRQETQYF. CDR3 coding DNA: TGCAGTGCTCTTATACTGCAGGGTAGGCAGGAGACCCAGTACTTC.

The sample holds a few counts of this clonotype. The chain uses TRBV7-3 and TRBJ1-1; no firm D call. V was shortened by 1 base and J by 4 bases, with 13 bases between the two germline ends. Germline V CDR1 and CDR2: SGHTA, FQGTGA. This CDR3 contains 15 residues. Here the CDR3 reads CASSLNRRIRTEAFF. The DNA of the CDR3 is TGTGCCAGCAGCTTAAATAGGCGAATCCGCACTGAAGCTTTCTTT.

Many counts were recorded for this clonotype. The chain couples TRBV7-2 to TRBJ2-7; 10 bases are shared with TRBD1. Trimming removed 8 bases from V and 4 bases from J; junction bases left unmatched: 5. Per germline, CDR1 SGHTA and CDR2 FQGNSA. The CDR3 loop spans 13 amino acids. The CDR3 loop reads CASGTGDLYEQYF. Here the CDR3 DNA reads TGTGCCAGCGGGACAGGGGACTTGTACGAGCAGTACTTC.

The rearrangement uses TRBV19 and TRBJ2-7, with D unclear. Trimming removed 5 bases from V and 4 bases from J, with 12 bases in between. The CDR3 spans 13 residues. Looked up from germline, CDR1 is LNHDA and CDR2 is SQIVND (reference sequence). DNA of the CDR3: TGTGCCAGTAGTGAGTCGTGGGCGTACGAGCAGTACTTC. Its protein is CASSESWAYEQYF.

V usage is TRBV20-1 and J usage is TRBJ2-7, with 9 positions matching TRBD2. J was trimmed by 1 base and V by 0 bases; bases with no gene match: 10. CDR1 is DFQATT and CDR2 is SNEGSKA in the germline V gene (reference sequence). The CDR3 contains 17 residues. The CDR3 loop is CSARDLRLAVLSYEQYF. The DNA for the CDR3 is TGCAGTGCTAGAGATCTTAGACTAGCGGTGCTTTCCTACGAGCAGTACTTC.

Details on this clonotype: A read error may explain this, as a much larger clone is one base away. The chain has TRBV30 and TRBJ2-5, with D hard to call. The CDR3 is 11 amino acids. The germline V and J ends were trimmed by 1 base and 4 bases, with 4 bases remaining between them. Germline lookup yields CDR1 GTSNPN and CDR2 SVGIG (reference sequence). This chain's CDR3 is CAWSAGETQYF. CDR3 nucleotide sequence: TGTGCCTGGAGTGCAGGAGAGACCCAGTACTTC. The full variable domain, its missing parts supplied by reference TRBV30 and TRBJ2-5, is SQTIHQWPATLVQPVGSPLSLECTVEGTSNPNLYWYRQAAGRGLQLLFYSVGIGQISSEVPQNLSASRPQDRQFILSSKKLLLSDSGFYLCAWSAGETQYFGPGTRLLVL.